One sample yielded the 5 T cell receptor beta chains listed below, sequenced in a study of PD-1 blockade in classical Hodgkin lymphoma. Autologous stem cell transplantation was followed by relapse in every patient, and brentuximab vedotin exposure varied. Libraries were prepared by immunoSEQ multiplex PCR; TCRdb keeps only in-frame clonotypes and omits some of them. The sample carries 55,000 to 60,000 clones, less than 95% recorded once. The sample here was peripheral blood mononuclear cells (PBMCs), taken before the second cycle of nivolumab. Source of these receptors: a human donor with classical Hodgkin lymphoma.

The genes are TRBV6-5 and TRBJ2-7, with 9 bases matching TRBD1. The CDR3 has 15 amino acids. Per the germline V gene, CDR1 is MNHEY and CDR2 is SVGAGI. V lost 5 bases to trimming and J lost 3 bases; unmatched junction nucleotides: 8. The CDR3 sequence: CASSQVGQGIYEQYF. DNA for the CDR3: TGTGCCAGCAGTCAGGTGGGACAGGGAATCTACGAGCAGTACTTC.

V gene TRBV5-4 combines with J gene TRBJ2-7; D not certain. This CDR3 spans 13 amino acids. Trimming removed 2 bases at V and 6 bases at J, with 12 bases between. Germline V lookup: CDR1 SGHNT, CDR2 YYREEE (reference sequence). The CDR3 sequence is CASSFGTAPEQYF. CDR3 nucleotides: TGTGCCAGCAGCTTCGGTACGGCCCCCGAGCAGTACTTC.

The gene calls are TRBV2 and TRBJ2-1, with TRBD2 matching over 8 bases. Germline CDR1 is SNHLY and CDR2 is FYNNEI. The J segment lost 4 bases and the V segment lost 3 bases, leaving 5 bases of the junction unmatched. CDR3 length: 15 amino acids. DNA of the CDR3: TGTGCCAGCAGTGACATGGCGGGAGGTTACAATGAGCAGTTCTTC. Translating it yields CASSDMAGGYNEQFF.

V gene TRBV4-3 combines with J gene TRBJ2-3, with D possibly being TRBD1 or TRBD2 (6 bases each). Germline V gene lookup returns CDR1 LGHNA and CDR2 YSLEER. This CDR3 spans 16 amino acids. V was cut by 1 base and J by 1 base, with 12 bases left in between. CDR3 residues: CASSQGRGVGTDTQYF. The CDR3 nucleotides read TGCGCCAGCAGCCAAGGGAGGGGGGTTGGCACAGATACGCAGTATTTT.

The gene calls are TRBV10-3 and TRBJ2-5, with D unresolved. V was trimmed by 8 bases and J by 5 bases, leaving 9 bases between them. CDR1 is ENHRY and CDR2 is SYGVKD in the germline V gene. The CDR3 contains 11 residues. Here the CDR3 reads CAIGRSETQYF. The CDR3 DNA reads TGTGCCATCGGTCGGTCGGAGACCCAGTACTTC.